Below, one T cell receptor (beta chain) is given with its context. Its antigen remains unidentified. The sample originates from a study of PD-1 blockade in mismatch repair-deficient tumors. Across the study: Patients had about 13 mismatch repair-deficient cancer types and were previously treated and progressing. Study results and limitations: Rapid post-treatment expansion, then contraction, generally preceding radiologic response, marked tumor-resident clones.

This table comes from immunoSEQ multiplex PCR, and its TCRdb copy is limited to in-frame clones, with some not included. The sample shows about 34,000 clones, approximately 80% of them seen only once. All patients were mismatch repair deficient, assessed by either PCR or immunohistochemistry. The TCR-sequenced patients were a few responders to pembrolizumab. Sequenced material: PBMCs, taken approximately 6 weeks after starting pembrolizumab. The receptor comes from an adult with mismatch repair-deficient cancer.

The CDR3 DNA reads TGCGCCAGCAAACCCGAAGGACTAGCGGGAGGGCAGGGAGAGACCCAGTACTTC. Encoded protein: CASKPEGLAGGQGETQYF. The chain employs TRBV5-1 and TRBJ2-5; 15 bases line up with TRBD2. The CDR3 has 18 residues. The junction had 13 bases not matched to a gene; V was cut back by 6 bases and J by 4 bases. The germline CDR1 and CDR2 sequences are SGHRS and YFSETQ.